Sequencing of this T cell receptor beta chain was carried out in a study of cytomegalovirus exposure and HLA in healthy donors. Germline V gene data show CDR1 as LNHDA and CDR2 as SQIVND (reference sequence). Between the trimmed V and J ends, which lost 4 bases and 8 bases, there was a span of 17 bases. The CDR3 runs 15 residues. TCRdb keeps only in-frame clones here, not all; method: immunoSEQ multiplex PCR. The sample holds about 160,000 clones; 84% are singletons and the top ten take 10%. The chain has TRBV19 and TRBJ1-4; D might be TRBD1 (5 bases). The source material was PBMCs. The clonotype originates from a young man in good health and CMV-seropositive. The DNA for the CDR3 is TGTGCCAGTAGTACGCCGGGACGCGGGACGGAAAAACTGTTTTTT. Translated: CASSTPGRGTEKLFF.